Below, one T cell receptor (beta chain) is given with its context. This sample stems from a study of blood T cell repertoires in COVID-19. In the study overall: The cDNA or gDNA used as material had been derived from T cells, B-cell-depleted T cells, or PBMCs.

Researchers sorted participants into cohorts using their self-reported clinical history. V was trimmed by 0 bases and J by 1 base, leaving 10 bases between them. The CDR3 is 15 amino acids. Germline V gene sequence: CDR1 SGHRS, CDR2 YFSETQ. Some clones are missing from TCRdb's copy, which holds only in-frame ones; the method was immunoSEQ multiplex PCR. The sample has 150,000 to 200,000 clones, 88% seen once. This receptor was taken from a young woman who had recovered from COVID-19. The specimen sequenced was PBMCs or T cells enriched from blood (not recorded which). The chain carries TRBV5-1 and TRBJ1-1, with D possibly being TRBD1 (5 bases). CDR3 in amino acids: CASSLEARANTEAFF. The CDR3 region has the DNA TGCGCCAGCAGCTTGGAGGCCAGGGCGAACACTGAAGCTTTCTTT.